This T cell receptor beta chain derives from a study of a mutant IDH1 vaccine in newly diagnosed glioma. Study at large: Patients came in for eight vaccinations, in weeks 1, 3, 5, 7, 11, 15, 19 and 23. Once 4-6 weeks had passed after radiotherapy alone, vaccination started, or it started with temozolomide cycles. The earlier regimen, radiotherapy, temozolomide, or both, was most often both.

V lost 6 bases to trimming and J lost 5 bases, with 20 bases between them. Germline lookup yields CDR1 SQVTM and CDR2 ANQGSEA. The CDR3 is 15 residues long. Assay used: immunoSEQ multiplex PCR; TCRdb lists only in-frame clones, some missing. Among more than 55,000 clones listed, approximately 82% were seen once. In regard to this clone: Its antigen is currently unknown.

The time point here: week 5, during vaccination. The investigators gave 300 ug of mutant IDH1 20-mer peptide in each vaccine dose, together with topical imiquimod. V is TRBV29-1 and J is TRBJ2-1, with D tentatively TRBD2 (6 bases). The TCR was taken from a woman aged 18-35 years with glioma. Some clones in this sample may be carry-over from other donors' samples. The sample consisted of PBMCs, taken from a glioma patient whose treatment included an IDH1 peptide vaccine. DNA for the CDR3: TGCAGCGTACCTGTCCGGAGACTAGTAGACAATGAGCAGTTCTTC. This translates into CSVPVRRLVDNEQFF.